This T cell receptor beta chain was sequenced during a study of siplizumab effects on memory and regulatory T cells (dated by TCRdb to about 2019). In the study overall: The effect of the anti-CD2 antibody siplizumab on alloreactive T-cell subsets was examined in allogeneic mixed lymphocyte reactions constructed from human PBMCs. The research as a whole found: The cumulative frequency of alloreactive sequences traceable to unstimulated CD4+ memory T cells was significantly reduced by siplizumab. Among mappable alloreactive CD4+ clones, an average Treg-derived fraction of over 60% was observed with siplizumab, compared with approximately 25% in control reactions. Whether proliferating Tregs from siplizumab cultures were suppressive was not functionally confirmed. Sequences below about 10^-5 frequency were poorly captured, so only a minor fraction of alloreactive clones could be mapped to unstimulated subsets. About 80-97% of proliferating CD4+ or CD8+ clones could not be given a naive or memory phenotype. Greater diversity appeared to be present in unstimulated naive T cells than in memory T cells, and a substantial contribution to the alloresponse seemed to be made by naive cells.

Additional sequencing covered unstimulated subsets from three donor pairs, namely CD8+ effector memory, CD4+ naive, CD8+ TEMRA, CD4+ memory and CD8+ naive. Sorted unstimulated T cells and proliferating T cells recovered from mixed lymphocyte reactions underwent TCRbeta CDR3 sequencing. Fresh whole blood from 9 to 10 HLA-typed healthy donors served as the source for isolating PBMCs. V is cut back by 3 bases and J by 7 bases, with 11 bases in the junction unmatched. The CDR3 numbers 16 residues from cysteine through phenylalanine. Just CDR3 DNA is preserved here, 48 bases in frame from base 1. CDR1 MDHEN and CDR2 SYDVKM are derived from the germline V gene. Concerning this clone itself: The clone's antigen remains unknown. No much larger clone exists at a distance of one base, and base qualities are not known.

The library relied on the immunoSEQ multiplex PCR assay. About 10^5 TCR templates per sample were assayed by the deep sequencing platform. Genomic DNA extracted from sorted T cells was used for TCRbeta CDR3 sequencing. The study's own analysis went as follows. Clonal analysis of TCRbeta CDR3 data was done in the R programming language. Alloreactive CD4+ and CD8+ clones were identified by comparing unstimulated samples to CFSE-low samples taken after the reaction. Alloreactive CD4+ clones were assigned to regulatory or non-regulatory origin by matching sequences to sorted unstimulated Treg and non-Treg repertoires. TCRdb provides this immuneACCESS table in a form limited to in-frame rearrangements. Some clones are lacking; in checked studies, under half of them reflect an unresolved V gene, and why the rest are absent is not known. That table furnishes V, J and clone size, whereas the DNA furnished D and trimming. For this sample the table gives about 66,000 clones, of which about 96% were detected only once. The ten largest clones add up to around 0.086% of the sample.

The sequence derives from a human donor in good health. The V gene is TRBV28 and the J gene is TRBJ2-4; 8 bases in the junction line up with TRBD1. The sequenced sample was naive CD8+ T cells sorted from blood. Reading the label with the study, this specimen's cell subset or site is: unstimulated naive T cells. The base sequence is TGTGCCAGCAGTTTGACAGGGGCGGATAGTTGGAACATTCAGTACTTC. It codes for CASSLTGADSWNIQYF.